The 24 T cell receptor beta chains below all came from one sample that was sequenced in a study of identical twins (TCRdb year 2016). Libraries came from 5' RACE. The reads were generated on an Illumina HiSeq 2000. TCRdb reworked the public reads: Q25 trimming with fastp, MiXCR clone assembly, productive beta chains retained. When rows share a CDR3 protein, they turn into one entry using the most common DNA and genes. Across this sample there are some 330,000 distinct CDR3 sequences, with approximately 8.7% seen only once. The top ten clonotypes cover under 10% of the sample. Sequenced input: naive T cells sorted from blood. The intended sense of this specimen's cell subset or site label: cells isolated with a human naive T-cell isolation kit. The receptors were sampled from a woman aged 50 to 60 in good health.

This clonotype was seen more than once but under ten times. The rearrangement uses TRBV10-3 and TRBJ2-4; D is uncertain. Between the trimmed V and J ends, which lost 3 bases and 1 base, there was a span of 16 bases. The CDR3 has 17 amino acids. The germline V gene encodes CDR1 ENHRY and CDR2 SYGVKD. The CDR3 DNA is TGTGCCATCAGTGACCCCATGGCTCCTAGTGCCAAAAACATTCAGTACTTC. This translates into CAISDPMAPSAKNIQYF.

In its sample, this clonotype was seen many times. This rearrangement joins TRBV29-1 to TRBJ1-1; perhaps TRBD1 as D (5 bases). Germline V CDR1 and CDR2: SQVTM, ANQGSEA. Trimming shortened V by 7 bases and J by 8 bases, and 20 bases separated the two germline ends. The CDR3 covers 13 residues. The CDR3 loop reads CSAVDSFTTEAFF. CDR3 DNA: TGCAGCGCAGTTGACAGTTTCACAACGGAAGCTTTCTTT.

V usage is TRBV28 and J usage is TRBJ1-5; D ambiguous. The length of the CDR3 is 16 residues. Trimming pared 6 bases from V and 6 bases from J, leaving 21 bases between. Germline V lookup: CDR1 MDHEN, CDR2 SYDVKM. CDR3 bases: TGTGCCAGCAGAGATCGGGCACGACCCTGGGCTCAGCCCCAGCATTTT. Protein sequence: CASRDRARPWAQPQHF.

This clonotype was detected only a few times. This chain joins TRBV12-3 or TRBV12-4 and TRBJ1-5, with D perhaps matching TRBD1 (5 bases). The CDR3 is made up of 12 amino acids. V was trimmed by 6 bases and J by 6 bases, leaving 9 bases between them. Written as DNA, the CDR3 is TGTGCCAGCAGAGGGGAGGGTCAGCCCCAGCATTTT. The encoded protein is CASRGEGQPQHF.

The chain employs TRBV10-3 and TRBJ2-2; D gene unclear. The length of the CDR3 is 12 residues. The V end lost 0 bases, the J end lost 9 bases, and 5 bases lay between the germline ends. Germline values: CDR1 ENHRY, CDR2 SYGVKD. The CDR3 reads CAISESTRELFF. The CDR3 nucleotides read TGTGCCATCAGTGAGTCGACAAGGGAGCTGTTTTTT.

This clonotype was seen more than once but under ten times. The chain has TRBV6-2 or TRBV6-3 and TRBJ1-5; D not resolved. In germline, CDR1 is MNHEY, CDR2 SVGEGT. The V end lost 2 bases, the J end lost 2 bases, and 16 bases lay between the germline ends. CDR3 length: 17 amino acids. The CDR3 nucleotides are TGTGCCAGCAGTTACGACCCCCGGGCCTCGGGCAATCAGCCCCAGCATTTT. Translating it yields CASSYDPRASGNQPQHF.

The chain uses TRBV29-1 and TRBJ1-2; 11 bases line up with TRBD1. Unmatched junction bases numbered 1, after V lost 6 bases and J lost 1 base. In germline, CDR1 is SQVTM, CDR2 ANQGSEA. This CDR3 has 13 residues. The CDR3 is CSVGQGGNYGYTF. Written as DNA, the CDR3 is TGCAGCGTGGGACAGGGGGGTAACTATGGCTACACCTTC. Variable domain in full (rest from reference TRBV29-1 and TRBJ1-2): SAVISQKPSRDICQRGTSLTIQCQVDSQVTMMFWYRQQPGQSLTLIATANQGSEATYESGFVIDKFPISRPNLTFSTLTVSNMSPEDSSIYLCSVGQGGNYGYTFGSGTRLTVV.

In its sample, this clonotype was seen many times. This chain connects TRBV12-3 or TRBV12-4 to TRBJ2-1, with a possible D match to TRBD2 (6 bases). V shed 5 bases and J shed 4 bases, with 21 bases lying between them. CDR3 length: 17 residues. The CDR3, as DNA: TGTGCCAGCAGTCCCCGGGACTCCCCTTACAGATACAATGAGCAGTTCTTC. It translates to CASSPRDSPYRYNEQFF.

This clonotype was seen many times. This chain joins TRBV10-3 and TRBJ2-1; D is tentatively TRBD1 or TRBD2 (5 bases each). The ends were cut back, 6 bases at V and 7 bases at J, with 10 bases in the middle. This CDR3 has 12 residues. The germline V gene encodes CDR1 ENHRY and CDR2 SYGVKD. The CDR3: CAIRGVVNEQFF. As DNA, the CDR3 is TGTGCCATCAGGGGGGTCGTGAATGAGCAGTTCTTC.

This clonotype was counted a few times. CDR3 DNA sequence: TGTGCCAGCAGACTCCGCCGGGACTTACGCCCAGATACGCAGTATTTT. This gives the protein CASRLRRDLRPDTQYF. The chain couples TRBV11-2 to TRBJ2-3; tentative D call: TRBD2 (6 bases). The germline V and J ends were trimmed by 6 bases and 4 bases, with 20 bases remaining between them. This CDR3 is 16 amino acids long. Germline V CDR1 and CDR2: SGHAT, FQNNGV.

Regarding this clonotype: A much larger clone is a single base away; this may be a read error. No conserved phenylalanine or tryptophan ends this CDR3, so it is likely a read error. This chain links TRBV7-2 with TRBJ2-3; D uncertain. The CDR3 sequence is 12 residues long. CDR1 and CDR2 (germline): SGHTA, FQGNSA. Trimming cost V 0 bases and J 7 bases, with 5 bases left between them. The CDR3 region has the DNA TGTGCCAGCAGCTTAGCTCTCAATACGCAGTATTCT. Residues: CASSLALNTQYS.

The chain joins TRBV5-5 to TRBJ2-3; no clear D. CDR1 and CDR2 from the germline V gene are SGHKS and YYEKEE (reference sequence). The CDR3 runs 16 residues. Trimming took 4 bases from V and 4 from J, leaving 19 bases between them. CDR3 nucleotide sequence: TGTGCCAGCAGCCCCACTCATTTTTCCCCCCCAGATACGCAGTATTTT. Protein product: CASSPTHFSPPDTQYF.

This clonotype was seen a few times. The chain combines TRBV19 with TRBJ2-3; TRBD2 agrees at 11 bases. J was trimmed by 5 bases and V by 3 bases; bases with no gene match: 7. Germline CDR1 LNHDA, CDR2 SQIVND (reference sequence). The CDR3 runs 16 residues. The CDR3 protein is CASSMSLAGAVDTQYF. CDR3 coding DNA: TGTGCCAGTAGTATGTCACTAGCGGGAGCTGTAGATACGCAGTATTTT.

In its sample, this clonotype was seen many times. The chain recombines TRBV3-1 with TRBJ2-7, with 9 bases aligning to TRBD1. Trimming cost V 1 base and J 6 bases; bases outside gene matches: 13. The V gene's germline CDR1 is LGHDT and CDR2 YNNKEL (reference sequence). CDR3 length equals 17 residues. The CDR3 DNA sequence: TGTGCCAGCAGCCAAGTCGCCAGGGGACAGGGCTTTGGCGAGCAGTACTTC. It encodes CASSQVARGQGFGEQYF.

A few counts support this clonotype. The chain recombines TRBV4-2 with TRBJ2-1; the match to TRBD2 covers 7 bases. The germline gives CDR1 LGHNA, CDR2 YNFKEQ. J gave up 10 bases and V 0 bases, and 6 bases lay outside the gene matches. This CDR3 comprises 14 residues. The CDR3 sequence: CASSQDGREQEQFF. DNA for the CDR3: TGTGCCAGCAGCCAAGATGGGCGGGAGCAGGAGCAGTTCTTC.

The CDR3: CSVGWGYEQYF. The CDR3 bases are TGCAGCGTTGGCTGGGGCTACGAGCAGTACTTC. The chain is built from TRBV29-1 and TRBJ2-7, with D unclear. Per the germline V gene, CDR1 is SQVTM and CDR2 is ANQGSEA. This CDR3 comprises 11 residues. Trimming took off 4 bases at V and 3 bases at J, with 7 bases between the two ends.

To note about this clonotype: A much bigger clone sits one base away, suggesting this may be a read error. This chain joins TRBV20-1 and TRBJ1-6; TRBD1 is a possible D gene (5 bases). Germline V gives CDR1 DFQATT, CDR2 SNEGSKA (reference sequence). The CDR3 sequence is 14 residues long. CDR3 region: CGANKRGGGSPLHF. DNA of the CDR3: TGCGGTGCCAACAAGCGGGGGGGAGGTTCACCCCTCCACTTT.

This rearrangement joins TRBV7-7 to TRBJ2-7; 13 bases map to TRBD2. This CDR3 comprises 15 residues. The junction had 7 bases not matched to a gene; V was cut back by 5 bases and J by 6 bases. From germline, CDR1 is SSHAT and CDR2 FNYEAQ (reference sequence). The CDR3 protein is CASSPRTSGSFEQYV. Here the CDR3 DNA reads TGTGCCAGCAGCCCCAGGACTAGCGGGAGTTTCGAGCAGTACGTC.

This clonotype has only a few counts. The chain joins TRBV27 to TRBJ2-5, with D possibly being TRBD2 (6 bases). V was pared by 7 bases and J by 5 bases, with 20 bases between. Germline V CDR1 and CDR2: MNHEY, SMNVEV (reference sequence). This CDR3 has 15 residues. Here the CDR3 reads CASTSLMRLGETQYF. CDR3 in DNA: TGTGCCAGCACTAGCCTTATGAGACTAGGGGAGACCCAGTACTTC.

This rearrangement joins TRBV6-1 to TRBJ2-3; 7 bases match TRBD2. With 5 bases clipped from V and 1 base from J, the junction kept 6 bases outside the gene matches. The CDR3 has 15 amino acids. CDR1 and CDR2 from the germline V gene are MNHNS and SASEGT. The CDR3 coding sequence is TGTGCCAGCAGTCGCGGGAGCTTTGGCACAGATACGCAGTATTTT. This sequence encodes CASSRGSFGTDTQYF.

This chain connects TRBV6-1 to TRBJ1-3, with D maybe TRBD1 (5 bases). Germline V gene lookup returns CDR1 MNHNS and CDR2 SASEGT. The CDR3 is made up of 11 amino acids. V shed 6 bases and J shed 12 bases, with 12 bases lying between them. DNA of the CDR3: TGTGCCAGCAGCGGGGGAAATGGCATATATTTT. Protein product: CASSGGNGIYF.

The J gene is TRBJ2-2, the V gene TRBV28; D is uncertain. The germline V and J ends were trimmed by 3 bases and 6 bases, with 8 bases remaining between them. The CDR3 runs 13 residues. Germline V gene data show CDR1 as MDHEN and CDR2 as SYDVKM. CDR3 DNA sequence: TGTGCCAGCAGTTTGAGACTTGCCGGGGAGCTGTTTTTT. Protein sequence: CASSLRLAGELFF.

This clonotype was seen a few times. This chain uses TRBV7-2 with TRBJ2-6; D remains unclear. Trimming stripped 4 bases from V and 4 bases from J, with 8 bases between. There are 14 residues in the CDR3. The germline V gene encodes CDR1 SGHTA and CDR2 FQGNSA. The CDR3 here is CASSYDWGANVLTF. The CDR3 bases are TGTGCCAGCAGCTACGACTGGGGGGCCAACGTCCTGACTTTC.

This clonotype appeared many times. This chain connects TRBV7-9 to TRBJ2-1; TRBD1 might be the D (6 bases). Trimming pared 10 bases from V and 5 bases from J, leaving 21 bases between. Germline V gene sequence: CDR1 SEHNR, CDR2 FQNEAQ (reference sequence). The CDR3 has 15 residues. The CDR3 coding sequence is TGTGCCATCCCCGGGCACTACAGGGCGGACAATGAGCAGTTCTTC. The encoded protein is CAIPGHYRADNEQFF.